In its sample, the clone carrying this TCR beta chain was seen many times. What it binds is not known. Unique molecular identifiers tagged the TCRbeta library. MiXCR, run by TCRdb on the PCR reads, gives a single entry per CDR3 protein. The sample consists of 70,000 to 95,000 distinct CDR3 sequences, 18% of them appearing once. The entry originates in a study of T-cell reconstitution after alpha-beta-depleted transplantation in children. Regarding the study as a whole: Surviving recipient cells, namely T cells and thymic progenitors, were the source of high day-60 TCRbeta diversity in some patients. One year after transplant, T-cell counts and diversity came mostly from newly produced T cells. Reportedly, only several hundred clones from non-depleted graft cells drove alpha-beta T-cell counts at about two months.

This material consisted of PBMCs, mostly from graft donor cells, taken 360 days after TCRalphabeta/CD19-depleted stem cell transplant. The sequence was collected from a male patient aged 2 to 10 who had a stem cell transplant for acute lymphoblastic leukemia, so the T cells may come from the graft donor.

This CDR3 is CASSLEFPNSYNEQFF. As DNA, the CDR3 is TGTGCCAGCAGCTTAGAATTTCCTAACTCATACAATGAGCAGTTCTTC. This chain connects TRBV7-9 to TRBJ2-1; D is undetermined. Germline V gives CDR1 SEHNR, CDR2 FQNEAQ (reference sequence). The CDR3 extends over 16 amino acids. Trimming removed 1 base at V and 4 bases at J, with 14 bases between.